This T cell receptor (beta chain) was sequenced during a study of OX40 agonist ivuxolimab in advanced cancers. Repertoires were generated with immunoSEQ multiplex PCR, while TCRdb's copy carries only in-frame clones and drops some. The repertoire holds some 35,000 clones, about 92% seen once, with approximately 10% in the top ten. V gave up 6 bases and J gave up 2 bases; unmatched junction bases: 6. Germline CDR1 and CDR2: MRHNA and SNTAGT. The length of the CDR3 is 14 residues. Material: CD4+ or CD8+ T cells sorted from blood, obtained in a trial of the OX40 agonist ivuxolimab. The source is an adult with an advanced solid tumor such as melanoma, head and neck, liver or kidney cancer. This rearrangement joins TRBV6-4 to TRBJ2-7; the match to TRBD1 covers 8 bases. The CDR3 nucleotides read TGTGCCAGCAGCCCAGGACAGGGTGCCTACGAGCAGTACTTC. This encodes CASSPGQGAYEQYF.